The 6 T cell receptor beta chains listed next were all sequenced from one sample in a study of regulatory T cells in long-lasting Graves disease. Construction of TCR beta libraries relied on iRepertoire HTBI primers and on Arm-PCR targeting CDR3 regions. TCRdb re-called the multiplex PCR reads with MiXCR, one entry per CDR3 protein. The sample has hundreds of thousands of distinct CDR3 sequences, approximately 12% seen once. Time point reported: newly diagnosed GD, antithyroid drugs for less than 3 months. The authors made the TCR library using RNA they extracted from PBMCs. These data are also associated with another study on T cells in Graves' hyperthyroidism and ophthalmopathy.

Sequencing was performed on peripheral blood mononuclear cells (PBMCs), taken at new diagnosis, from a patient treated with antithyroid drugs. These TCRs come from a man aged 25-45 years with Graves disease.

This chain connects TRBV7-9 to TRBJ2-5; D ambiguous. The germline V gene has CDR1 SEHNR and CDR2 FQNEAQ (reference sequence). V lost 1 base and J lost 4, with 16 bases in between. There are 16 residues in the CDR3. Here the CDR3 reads CASSLVQAQPGETQYF. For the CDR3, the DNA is TGTGCCAGCAGCTTAGTCCAGGCCCAACCCGGAGAGACCCAGTACTTC.

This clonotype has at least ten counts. The CDR3 region is CASSLGLAGVSEQYF. CDR3 DNA: TGTGCCAGCAGCTTAGGACTAGCGGGAGTAAGCGAGCAGTACTTC. This chain joins TRBV11-2 and TRBJ2-7; 12 nucleotides align to TRBD2. In germline, CDR1 is SGHAT, CDR2 FQNNGV. The CDR3 is made up of 15 amino acids. V gave up 1 base and J gave up 6 bases; unmatched junction bases: 4. Based on the CDR3 plus reference TRBV11-2 and TRBJ2-7, the full variable domain is EAGVAQSPRYKIIEKRQSVAFWCNPISGHATLYWYQQILGQGPKLLIQFQNNGVVDDSQLPKDRFSAERLKGVDSTLKIQPAKLEDSAVYLCASSLGLAGVSEQYFGPGTRLTVT.

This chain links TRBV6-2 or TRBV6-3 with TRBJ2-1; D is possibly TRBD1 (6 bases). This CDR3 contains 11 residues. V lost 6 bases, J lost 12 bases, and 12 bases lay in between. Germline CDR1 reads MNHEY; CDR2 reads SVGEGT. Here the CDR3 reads CASSLDRRQFF. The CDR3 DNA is TGTGCCAGCAGCCTCGACAGGAGGCAGTTCTTC.

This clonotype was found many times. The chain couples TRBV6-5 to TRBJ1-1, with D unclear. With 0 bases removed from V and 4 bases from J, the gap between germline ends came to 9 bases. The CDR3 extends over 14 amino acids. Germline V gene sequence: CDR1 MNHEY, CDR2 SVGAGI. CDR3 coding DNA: TGTGCCAGCAGTTACTCCTCTCAGCGCACTGAAGCTTTCTTT. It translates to CASSYSSQRTEAFF.

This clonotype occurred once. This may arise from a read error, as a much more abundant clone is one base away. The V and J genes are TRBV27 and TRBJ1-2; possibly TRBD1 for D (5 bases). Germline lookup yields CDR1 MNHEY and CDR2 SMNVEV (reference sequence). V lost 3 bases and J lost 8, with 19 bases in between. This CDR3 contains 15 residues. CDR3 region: CASSFGTLGDWGYTF. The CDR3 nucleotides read TGTGCCAGCAGTTTCGGGACCCTGGGAGATTGGGGCTACACCTTC.

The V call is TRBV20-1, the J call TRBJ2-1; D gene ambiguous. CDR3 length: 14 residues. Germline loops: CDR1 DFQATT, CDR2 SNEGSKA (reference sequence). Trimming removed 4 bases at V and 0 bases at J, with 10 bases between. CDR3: CSAKLLSSYNEQFF. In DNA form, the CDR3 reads TGCAGTGCTAAACTCCTCAGCTCCTACAATGAGCAGTTCTTC.